Below, one TCR beta chain is given with its context. These data are taken from a study of control samples from healthy donors and cancer patients. Clones were sequenced by immunoSEQ multiplex PCR, and TCRdb holds only the in-frame ones, with some missing. This sample has 65,000 to 75,000 clones, with roughly 87% found just once. This CDR3 comprises 14 residues. Trimming removed 7 bases from V and 3 bases from J, with 10 bases in between. The germline gives CDR1 MDHEN, CDR2 SYDVKM. The chain links TRBV28 to TRBJ1-6; D not certain. The source of this sequence is a woman aged 45-65 years in good health. The sequenced sample was blood. The CDR3 loop reads CASTIQVYNSPLHF. The CDR3 nucleotides read TGTGCCAGCACCATACAAGTCTATAATTCACCCCTCCACTTT.